One sample yielded the 8 T cell receptor beta chains listed below, sequenced in a study of low-dose radiotherapy and immunotherapy resistance in tumors. Both TCRalpha and TCRbeta chains were reverse transcribed with V-gene-specific primers. TCR amplification used 20 PCR cycles, a constant-region primer and a V-primer adapter. Using its own MiXCR run on the reads, TCRdb lists one record per CDR3 protein. Seen here are about 44,000 distinct CDR3 sequences, 25% observed once, and the top ten hold around a tenth. Sample time point: after trial treatment. The treatment was: LDRT plus nivolumab, ipilimumab, low-dose cyclophosphamide and aspirin (RACIN trial). The sample here was PBMCs, taken after low-dose radiotherapy plus immunotherapy. Receptors were obtained from a male donor with prostate cancer.

V gene TRBV29-1 combines with J gene TRBJ2-1, with 12 bases fitting TRBD2. Per germline, CDR1 SQVTM and CDR2 ANQGSEA. Trimming at V came to 7 bases and at J to 8 bases, leaving 6 bases not matched to a gene. This CDR3 is 13 amino acids long. CDR3 sequence reads: CSAPTSGGHEQFF. The CDR3 DNA reads TGCAGCGCCCCGACTAGCGGGGGCCATGAGCAGTTCTTC.

This clonotype was counted many times. The chain uses TRBV13 and TRBJ2-7; 9 nucleotides align to TRBD1. The CDR3 is made up of 14 amino acids. V lost 5 bases and J lost 3; bases outside the gene matches: 5. The germline V gene encodes CDR1 PRHDT and CDR2 FYEKMQ (reference sequence). The CDR3 reads CASSRTGEYYEQYF. Here the CDR3 DNA reads TGTGCCAGCAGCCGGACAGGGGAATACTACGAGCAGTACTTC.

This clonotype has a count of ten or more. This chain's CDR3 is CASSLGLSGANVLTF. In DNA, the CDR3 is TGTGCCAGCAGCTTAGGGCTCTCTGGGGCCAACGTCCTGACTTTC. The rearrangement links TRBV7-2 to TRBJ2-6; no clear D gene. The germline CDR1 and CDR2 sequences are SGHTA and FQGNSA. V was cut by 1 base and J by 0 bases, with 4 bases left in between. CDR3 size: 15 residues.

This clonotype was recorded many times. This chain links TRBV7-3 with TRBJ2-1; 7 bases line up with TRBD1. In germline, CDR1 is SGHTA, CDR2 FQGTGA. This CDR3 region has 16 residues. The V and J ends lost 5 bases and 2 bases, in that order; junction bases with no gene match: 9. In nucleotides, the CDR3 is TGTGCCAGCAGCCCCCAGGGGGAGCGGCCCTACAATGAGCAGTTCTTC. Protein: CASSPQGERPYNEQFF.

V is TRBV4-1 and J is TRBJ2-1; TRBD2 matches at 10 bases. J was trimmed by 10 bases and V by 1 base; bases with no gene match: 10. CDR1 is MGHRA, CDR2 YSYEKL, per germline. The CDR3 has 16 amino acids. The CDR3 DNA sequence: TGCGCCAGCAGCCAAGGGCTAGCGGGAGATGGATGGGAGCAGTTCTTC. Amino acid sequence: CASSQGLAGDGWEQFF.

This clonotype has a count of ten or more. The V and J genes are TRBV20-1 and TRBJ2-7; D is uncertain. This CDR3 is built from 13 residues. The V gene's germline CDR1 is DFQATT and CDR2 SNEGSKA (reference sequence). V was cut by 0 bases and J by 2 bases, with 8 bases left in between. DNA of the CDR3: TGCAGTGCTAGAGATACGGTTACCTACGAGCAGTACTTC. Translation gives CSARDTVTYEQYF.

The chain links TRBV28 to TRBJ1-1; tentatively, D is TRBD1 (5 bases). V shed 4 bases and J shed 6 bases, with 18 bases lying between them. The CDR3 loop spans 15 amino acids. Germline CDR1 and CDR2: MDHEN and SYDVKM. CDR3 DNA sequence: TGTGCCAGCAGTTCTCGGGACCTTAGAGGGGCTGAAGCTTTCTTT. This sequence encodes CASSSRDLRGAEAFF.

This rearrangement joins TRBV23-1 to TRBJ1-2; D might be TRBD1 (6 bases). TRBV23-1 is an ORF, and what it does is uncertain. The CDR3 covers 14 residues. The V end was cut by 2 bases, the J end by 4 bases, with 11 bases between. CDR3 DNA sequence: TGCGCCAGCAGTCAAGCAACAGGGTTCTATGGCTACACCTTC. Residues: CASSQATGFYGYTF.